This T cell receptor beta chain derives from a study of shared clonotypes between healthy human individuals. Study-wide background: The donor pool was made up of a couple of women and a few men aged 18 to 49. Notes on the study in general: Few donors restricted represented genetic and exposure-history diversity.

All donors were healthy HIV-negative adults lacking recent acute infections or vaccinations. About this clone: Its specificity is not known. Other DNA sequences in the same sample also yield this CDR3.

This CDR3 region has 14 residues. V shed 6 bases and J 5 bases; nucleotides not matched to a gene: 9. Germline V gives CDR1 MDHEN, CDR2 SYDVKM. Sorted-subset replicate PCRs used about 190 ng of genomic DNA. This amount corresponded to approximately 30,000 T cell genomes. Profiling relied on immunoSEQ multiplex PCR, and the TCRdb table lists in-frame clones only, not all of them. The sample gives about 1 million clones, approximately 70% of which show up once; about 1.5% is in the top ten. This TCR came from a man between 18 and 35 years old in good health. The chain recombines TRBV28 with TRBJ2-5; 7 bases agree with TRBD1. The sequenced material came from memory CD4+ T cells sorted from blood. Indicated subset: CD45RA-negative fraction. CDR3 in DNA: TGTGCCAGCAGCTCGGGACAGCTTAGGGAGACCCAGTACTTC. It translates to CASSSGQLRETQYF.